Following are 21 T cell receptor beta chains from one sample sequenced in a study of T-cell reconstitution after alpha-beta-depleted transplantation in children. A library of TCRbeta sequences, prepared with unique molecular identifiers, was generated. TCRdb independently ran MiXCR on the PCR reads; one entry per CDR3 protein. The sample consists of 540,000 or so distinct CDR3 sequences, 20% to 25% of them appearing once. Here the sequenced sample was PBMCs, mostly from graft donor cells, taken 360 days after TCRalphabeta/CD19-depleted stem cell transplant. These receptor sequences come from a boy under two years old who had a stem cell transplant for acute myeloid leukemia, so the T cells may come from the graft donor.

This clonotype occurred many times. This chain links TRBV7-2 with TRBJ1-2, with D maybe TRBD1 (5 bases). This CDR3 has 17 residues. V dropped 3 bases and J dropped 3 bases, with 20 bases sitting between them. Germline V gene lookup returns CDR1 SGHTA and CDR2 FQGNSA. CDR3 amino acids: CASSLGFRDLWDYGYTF. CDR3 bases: TGTGCCAGCAGCTTGGGATTCAGGGATTTATGGGACTATGGCTACACCTTC.

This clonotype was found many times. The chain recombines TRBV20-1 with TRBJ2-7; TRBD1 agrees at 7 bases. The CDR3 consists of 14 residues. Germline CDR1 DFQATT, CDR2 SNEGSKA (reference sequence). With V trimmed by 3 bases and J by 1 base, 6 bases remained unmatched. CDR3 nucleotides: TGCAGTGCTAGGGGCAGACAGGGTTCCTACGAGCAGTACTTC. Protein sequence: CSARGRQGSYEQYF.

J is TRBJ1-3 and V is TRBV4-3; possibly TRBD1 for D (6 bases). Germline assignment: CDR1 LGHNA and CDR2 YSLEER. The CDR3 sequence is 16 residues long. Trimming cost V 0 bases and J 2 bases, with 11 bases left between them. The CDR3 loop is CASSQEEGEPGNTIYF. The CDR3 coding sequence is TGCGCCAGCAGCCAAGAAGAGGGGGAACCTGGAAACACCATATATTTT.

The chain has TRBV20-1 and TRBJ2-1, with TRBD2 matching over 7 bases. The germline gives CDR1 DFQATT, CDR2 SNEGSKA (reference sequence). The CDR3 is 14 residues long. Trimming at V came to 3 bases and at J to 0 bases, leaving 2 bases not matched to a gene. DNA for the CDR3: TGCAGTGCTAGCGGGGGGATCTCCTACAATGAGCAGTTCTTC. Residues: CSASGGISYNEQFF.

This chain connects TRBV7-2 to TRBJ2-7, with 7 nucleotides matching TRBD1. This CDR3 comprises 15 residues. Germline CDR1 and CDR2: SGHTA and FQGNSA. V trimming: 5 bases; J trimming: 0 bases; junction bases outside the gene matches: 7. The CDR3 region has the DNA TGTGCCAGCAGCGAGACAGGGCAGAGCTCCTACGAGCAGTACTTC. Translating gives CASSETGQSSYEQYF. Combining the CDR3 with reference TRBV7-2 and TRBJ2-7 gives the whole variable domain GAGVSQSPSNKVTEKGKDVELRCDPISGHTALYWYRQSLGQGLEFLIYFQGNSAPDKSGLPSDRFSAERTGGSVSTLTIQRTQQEDSAVYLCASSETGQSSYEQYFGPGTRLTVT.

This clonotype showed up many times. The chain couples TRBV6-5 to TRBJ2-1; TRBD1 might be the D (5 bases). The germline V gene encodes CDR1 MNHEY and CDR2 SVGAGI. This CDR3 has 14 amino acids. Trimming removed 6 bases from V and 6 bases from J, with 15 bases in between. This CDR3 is CASRPGDSPNEQFF. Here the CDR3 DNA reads TGTGCCAGCAGGCCCGGTGACAGCCCCAATGAGCAGTTCTTC.

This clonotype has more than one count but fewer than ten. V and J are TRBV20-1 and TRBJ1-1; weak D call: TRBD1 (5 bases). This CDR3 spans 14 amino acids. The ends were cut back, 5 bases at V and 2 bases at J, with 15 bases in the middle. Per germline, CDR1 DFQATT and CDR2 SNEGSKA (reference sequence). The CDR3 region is CSALRGAPNTEAFF. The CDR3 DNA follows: TGCAGTGCTTTACGAGGGGCCCCTAACACTGAAGCTTTCTTT.

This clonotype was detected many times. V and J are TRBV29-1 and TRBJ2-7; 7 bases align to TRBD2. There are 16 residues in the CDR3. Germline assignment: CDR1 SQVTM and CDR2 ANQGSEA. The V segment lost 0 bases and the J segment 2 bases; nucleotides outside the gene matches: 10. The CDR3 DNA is TGCAGCGTTGAAGATCATGACGGGGGGACCGCCTACGAGCAGTACTTC. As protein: CSVEDHDGGTAYEQYF.

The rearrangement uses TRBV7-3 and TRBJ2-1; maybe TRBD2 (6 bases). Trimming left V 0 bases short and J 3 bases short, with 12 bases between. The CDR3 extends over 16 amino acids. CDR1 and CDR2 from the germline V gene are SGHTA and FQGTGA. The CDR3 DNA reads TGTGCCAGCAGCTTAACAACGGGACTTCTCTACAATGAGCAGTTCTTC. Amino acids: CASSLTTGLLYNEQFF.

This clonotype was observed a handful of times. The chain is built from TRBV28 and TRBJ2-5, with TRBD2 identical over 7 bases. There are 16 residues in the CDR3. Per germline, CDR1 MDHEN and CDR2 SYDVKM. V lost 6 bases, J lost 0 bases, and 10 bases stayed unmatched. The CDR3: CASSGGTTRYQETQYF. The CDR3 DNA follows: TGTGCCAGCAGCGGAGGGACTACTCGGTACCAAGAGACCCAGTACTTC.

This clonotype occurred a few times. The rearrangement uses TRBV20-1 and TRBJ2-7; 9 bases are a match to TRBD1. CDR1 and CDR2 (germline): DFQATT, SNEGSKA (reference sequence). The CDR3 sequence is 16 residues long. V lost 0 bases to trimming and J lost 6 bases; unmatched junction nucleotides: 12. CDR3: CSARDLRGTGIGEQYF. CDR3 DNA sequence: TGCAGTGCTAGAGACCTTAGAGGGACAGGGATCGGCGAGCAGTACTTC.

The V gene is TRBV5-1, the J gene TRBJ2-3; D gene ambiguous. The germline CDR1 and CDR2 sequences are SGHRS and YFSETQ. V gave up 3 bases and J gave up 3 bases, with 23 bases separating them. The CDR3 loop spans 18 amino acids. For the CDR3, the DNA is TGCGCCAGCAGCTCTTACCGAGACTGGAATCAGTATACAGATACGCAGTATTTT. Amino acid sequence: CASSSYRDWNQYTDTQYF.

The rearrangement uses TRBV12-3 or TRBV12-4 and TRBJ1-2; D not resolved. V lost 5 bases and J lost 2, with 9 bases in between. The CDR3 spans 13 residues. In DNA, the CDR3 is TGTGCCAGCAGTAAGGACGGAAACTATGGCTACACCTTC. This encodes CASSKDGNYGYTF.

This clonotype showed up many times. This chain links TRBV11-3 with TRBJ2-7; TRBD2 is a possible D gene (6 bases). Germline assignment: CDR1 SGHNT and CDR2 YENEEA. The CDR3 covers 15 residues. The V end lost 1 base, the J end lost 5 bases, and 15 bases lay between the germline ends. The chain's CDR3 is CASSLVPAGQHEQYF. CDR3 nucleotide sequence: TGTGCCAGCAGCTTAGTACCGGCGGGGCAGCACGAGCAGTACTTC.

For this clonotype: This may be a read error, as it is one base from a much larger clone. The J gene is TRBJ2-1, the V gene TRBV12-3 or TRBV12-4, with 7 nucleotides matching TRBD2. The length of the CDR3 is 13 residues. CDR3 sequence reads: CAGSFGLGHEQFF. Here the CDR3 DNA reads TGTGCCGGCAGTTTCGGACTAGGACATGAGCAGTTCTTC.

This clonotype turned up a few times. The CDR3 DNA follows: TGCAGTGCTAGGAGCGGGGACTTAGCGACAGATACGCAGTATTTT. Its translation is CSARSGDLATDTQYF. The chain couples TRBV20-1 to TRBJ2-3; 7 bases are a match to TRBD2. This CDR3 has 15 amino acids. Germline loops: CDR1 DFQATT, CDR2 SNEGSKA (reference sequence). The V and J ends lost 3 bases and 3 bases, in that order; junction bases with no gene match: 9.

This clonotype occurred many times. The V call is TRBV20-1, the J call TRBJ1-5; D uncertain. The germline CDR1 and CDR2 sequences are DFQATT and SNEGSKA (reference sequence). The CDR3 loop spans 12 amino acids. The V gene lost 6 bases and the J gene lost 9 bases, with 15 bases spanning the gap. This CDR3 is CSARNPQRPQHF. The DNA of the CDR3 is TGCAGTGCGAGAAATCCTCAGCGGCCCCAGCATTTT.

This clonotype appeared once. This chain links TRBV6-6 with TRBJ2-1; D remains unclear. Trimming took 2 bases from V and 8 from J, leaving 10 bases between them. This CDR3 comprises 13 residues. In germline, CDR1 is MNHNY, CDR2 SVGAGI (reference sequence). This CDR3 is CASSYQSRDEQFF. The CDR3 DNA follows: TGTGCCAGCAGTTACCAAAGTCGAGATGAGCAGTTCTTC.

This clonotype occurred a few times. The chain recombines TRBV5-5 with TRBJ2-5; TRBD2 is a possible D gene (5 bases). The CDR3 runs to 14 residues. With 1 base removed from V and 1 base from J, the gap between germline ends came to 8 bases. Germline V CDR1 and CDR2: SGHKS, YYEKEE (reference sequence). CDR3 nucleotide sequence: TGTGCCAGCAGCTTGAGCGGCATCCAAGAGACCCAGTACTTC. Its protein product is CASSLSGIQETQYF.

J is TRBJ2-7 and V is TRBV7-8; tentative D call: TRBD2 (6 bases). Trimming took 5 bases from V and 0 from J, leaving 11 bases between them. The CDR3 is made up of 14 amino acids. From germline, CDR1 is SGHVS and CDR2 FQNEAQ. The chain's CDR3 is CASSRRDGSYEQYF. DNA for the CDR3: TGTGCCAGCAGCCGGAGGGACGGCTCCTACGAGCAGTACTTC.

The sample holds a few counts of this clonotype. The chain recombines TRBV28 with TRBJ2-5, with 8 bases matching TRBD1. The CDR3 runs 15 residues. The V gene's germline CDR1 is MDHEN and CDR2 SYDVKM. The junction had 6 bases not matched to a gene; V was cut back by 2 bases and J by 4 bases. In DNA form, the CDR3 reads TGTGCCAGCAGTTTACAGGGGGCAAGGGTAGAGACCCAGTACTTC. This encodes CASSLQGARVETQYF.